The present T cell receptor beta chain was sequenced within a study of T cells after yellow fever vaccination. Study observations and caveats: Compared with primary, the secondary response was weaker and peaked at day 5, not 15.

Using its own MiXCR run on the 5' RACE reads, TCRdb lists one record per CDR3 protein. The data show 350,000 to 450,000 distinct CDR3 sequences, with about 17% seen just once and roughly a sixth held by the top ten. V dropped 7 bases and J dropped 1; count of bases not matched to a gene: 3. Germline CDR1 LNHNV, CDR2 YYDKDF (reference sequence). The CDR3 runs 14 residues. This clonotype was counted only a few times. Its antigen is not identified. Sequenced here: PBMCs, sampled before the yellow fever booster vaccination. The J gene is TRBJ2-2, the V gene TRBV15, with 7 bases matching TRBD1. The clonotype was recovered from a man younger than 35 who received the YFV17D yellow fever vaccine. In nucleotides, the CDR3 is TGTGCCACCAAGGGACAGATGAACACCGGGGAGCTGTTTTTT. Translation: CATKGQMNTGELFF. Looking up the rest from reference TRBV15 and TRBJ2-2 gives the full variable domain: DAMVIQNPRYQVTQFGKPVTLSCSQTLNHNVMYWYQQKSSQAPKLLFHYYDKDFNNEADTPDNFQSRRPNTSFCFLDIRSPGLGDTAMYLCATKGQMNTGELFFGEGSRLTVL.